Each of the 12 T cell receptor beta chains below was sequenced from the same sample in a study of shared clonotypes between healthy human individuals. Some clones are missing from TCRdb's copy, which holds only in-frame ones; the method was immunoSEQ multiplex PCR. The sample consists of around 980,000 clones, approximately 80% of them appearing once. Sequencing was done on a sample of memory CD4+ T cells from PBMCs. Subset defined: CD45RA-negative fraction. The receptors here all came from a man younger than 35 in good health. Some clones in this sample may be carry-over from other donors' samples.

The chain couples TRBV5-8 to TRBJ2-5; 8 bases are a match to TRBD1. V shed 3 bases and J 5 bases; nucleotides not matched to a gene: 6. CDR1 is SGHTS and CDR2 is YDEGEE in the germline V gene. The CDR3 length is 14 residues. Here the CDR3 reads CASSSQGAQETQYF. CDR3 in DNA: TGTGCCAGCAGCTCCCAGGGGGCTCAGGAGACCCAGTACTTC.

The genes are TRBV7-9 and TRBJ2-2, with D unclear. This CDR3 contains 13 residues. The V end was cut by 6 bases, the J end by 5 bases, with 10 bases between. In germline, CDR1 is SEHNR, CDR2 FQNEAQ (reference sequence). Written as DNA, the CDR3 is TGTGCCAGCAGTCAAACGGAGACCGGGGAGCTGTTTTTT. Its translation is CASSQTETGELFF.

In this sample, this clone turned up once. CDR3 coding DNA: TGTGCCAGCAGCTCACAAACGCGGTACGAGCAGTACTTC. Translating it yields CASSSQTRYEQYF. The V call is TRBV7-9, the J call TRBJ2-7; D is unclear. This CDR3 contains 13 residues. From germline, CDR1 is SEHNR and CDR2 FQNEAQ (reference sequence). Trimming took off 4 bases at V and 4 bases at J, with 11 bases between the two ends.

In this sample, this clone turned up a few times. It may be a read error: a sequence one base away is much more abundant. The same CDR3 can be traced to other DNA sequences in this sample. The V and J genes are TRBV2 and TRBJ2-1; possibly TRBD1 or TRBD2 for D (5 bases each). This CDR3 contains 13 residues. Germline V lookup: CDR1 SNHLY, CDR2 FYNNEI. Deletions cut 9 bases from V and 6 bases from J, with 15 bases between. CDR3 coding DNA: TGTGCCAGACTACTAGGGGCAGGCAATGAGCAGTTCTTC. Amino acids: CARLLGAGNEQFF.

The V and J genes are TRBV27 and TRBJ1-3; TRBD1 matches at 7 bases. V was pared by 6 bases and J by 2 bases, with 7 bases of the junction left unmatched. The germline V gene encodes CDR1 MNHEY and CDR2 SMNVEV (reference sequence). CDR3 length equals 15 residues. The CDR3: CASRSRGLTGNTIYF. In DNA form, the CDR3 reads TGTGCCAGCAGATCAAGGGGGCTCACTGGAAACACCATATATTTT.

This chain uses TRBV6-5 with TRBJ2-2; D possibly corresponds to TRBD1 (5 bases). V lost 6 bases and J lost 0, with 5 bases in between. Germline V lookup: CDR1 MNHEY, CDR2 SVGAGI. CDR3 length equals 13 residues. The CDR3 DNA follows: TGTGCCAGCAGGGACACGAACACCGGGGAGCTGTTTTTT. This codes for CASRDTNTGELFF.

This rearrangement joins TRBV7-3 to TRBJ2-3; D may be TRBD1 (6 bases). There are 15 residues in the CDR3. Trimming cost V 5 bases and J 0 bases, with 12 bases left between them. In germline, CDR1 is SGHTA, CDR2 FQGTGA. The CDR3 sequence: CASSLDRYSTDTQYF. For the CDR3, the DNA is TGTGCCAGCAGCCTCGACAGGTATAGCACAGATACGCAGTATTTT.

This clone showed up just a few times. V gene TRBV5-1 combines with J gene TRBJ2-1; the D is unclear. V dropped 2 bases and J dropped 5 bases, with 8 bases sitting between them. Germline V CDR1 and CDR2: SGHRS, YFSETQ. The CDR3 totals 13 residues. The DNA for the CDR3 is TGCGCCAGCAGCTTCGGACCAAACAATGAGCAGTTCTTC. Its protein product is CASSFGPNNEQFF. Looking up the rest from reference TRBV5-1 and TRBJ2-1 gives the full variable domain: KAGVTQTPRYLIKTRGQQVTLSCSPISGHRSVSWYQQTPGQGLQFLFEYFSETQRNKGNFPGRFSGRQFSNSRSEMNVSTLELGDSALYLCASSFGPNNEQFFGPGTRLTVL.

This chain connects TRBV5-6 to TRBJ1-2, with D possibly matching TRBD1 (6 bases). Deletions cut 7 bases from V and 7 bases from J, with 14 bases between. Germline loops: CDR1 SGHDT, CDR2 YYEEEE. This CDR3 is 12 amino acids long. The chain's CDR3 is CASGSNRVGYTF. The CDR3 coding sequence is TGTGCCAGCGGTTCCAACAGGGTTGGCTACACCTTC.

The rearrangement uses TRBV7-9 and TRBJ2-5; D remains ambiguous. Germline V CDR1 and CDR2: SEHNR, FQNEAQ (reference sequence). V was pared by 1 base and J by 7 bases, with 10 bases between. The CDR3 runs to 13 residues. CDR3: CASSLDSAGTQYF. CDR3 DNA: TGTGCCAGCAGCTTAGACTCCGCTGGGACCCAGTACTTC.

The rearrangement joins TRBV28 to TRBJ1-1; 7 bases are shared with TRBD1. Trimming at V came to 5 bases and at J to 8 bases, leaving 11 bases not matched to a gene. CDR3 length equals 14 residues. Germline V gene lookup returns CDR1 MDHEN and CDR2 SYDVKM. The DNA of the CDR3 is TGTGCCAGCAGTCGATCTTCGTCAGGGGGAGAAGCTTTCTTT. Residues: CASSRSSSGGEAFF. Combining the CDR3 with reference TRBV28 and TRBJ1-1 gives the whole variable domain DVKVTQSSRYLVKRTGEKVFLECVQDMDHENMFWYRQDPGLGLRLIYFSYDVKMKEKGDIPEGYSVSREKKERFSLILESASTNQTSMYLCASSRSSSGGEAFFGQGTRLTVV.

The rearrangement joins TRBV2 to TRBJ2-1; D is unresolved. CDR3 size: 13 residues. Germline CDR1 SNHLY, CDR2 FYNNEI. The V gene lost 8 bases and the J gene lost 0 bases, with 8 bases spanning the gap. The CDR3 DNA reads TGTGCCAGCTCGATCAGCTCCTACAATGAGCAGTTCTTC. This encodes CASSISSYNEQFF.